This entry features one T cell receptor (beta chain) sequence. TCRdb reprocessed the 5' RACE reads via MiXCR and lists one record per CDR3 protein. The sample yields about 430,000 distinct CDR3 sequences, over 15% seen once. This sample was taken from a study of T-cell memory formation after mild COVID-19. V lost 0 bases and J lost 7; bases outside the gene matches: 8. The V gene's germline CDR1 is SGDLS and CDR2 YYNGEE. This CDR3 has 16 residues. This receptor was obtained from a man aged 18 to 30 who had mild COVID-19 (a few samples of this study predate the infection). Cell type and time point are not known. Sequenced material: PBMCs or a T cell subset sorted from them (not recorded which). The rearrangement joins TRBV9 to TRBJ1-4; 8 bases line up with TRBD1. The CDR3 spells CASSVGRGQGIEKLFF. CDR3 in DNA: TGTGCCAGCAGCGTAGGTCGAGGACAGGGAATTGAAAAACTGTTTTTT.